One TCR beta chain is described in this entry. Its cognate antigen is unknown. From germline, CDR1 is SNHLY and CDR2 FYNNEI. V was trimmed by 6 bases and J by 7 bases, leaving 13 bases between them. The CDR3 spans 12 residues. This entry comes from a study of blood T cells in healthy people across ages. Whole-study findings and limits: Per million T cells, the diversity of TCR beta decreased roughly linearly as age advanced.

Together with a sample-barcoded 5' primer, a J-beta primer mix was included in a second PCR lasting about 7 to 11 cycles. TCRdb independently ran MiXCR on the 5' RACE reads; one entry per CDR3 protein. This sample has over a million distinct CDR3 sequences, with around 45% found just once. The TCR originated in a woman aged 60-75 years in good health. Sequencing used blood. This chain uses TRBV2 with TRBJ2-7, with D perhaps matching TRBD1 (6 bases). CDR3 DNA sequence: TGTGCCAGCAGCAGGGGCATTTGGGAGCAGTACTTC. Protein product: CASSRGIWEQYF. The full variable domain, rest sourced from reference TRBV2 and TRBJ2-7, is EPEVTQTPSHQVTQMGQEVILRCVPISNHLYFYWYRQILGQKVEFLVSFYNNEISEKSEIFDDQFSVERPDGSNFTLKIRSTKLEDSAMYFCASSRGIWEQYFGPGTRLTVT.